This T cell receptor beta chain was identified during a study of blood T cell repertoires in COVID-19. On the study more broadly: Both acute and convalescent COVID-19 samples were obtained from the United States, Italy and Spain. In each case, the material was cDNA or gDNA derived from T cells, B-cell-depleted T cells, or PBMCs.

The germline V gene encodes CDR1 SEHNR and CDR2 FQNEAQ (reference sequence). With V trimmed by 7 bases and J by 5 bases, 5 bases remained unmatched. This CDR3 is built from 14 residues. Data came from immunoSEQ multiplex PCR; TCRdb stores just in-frame clones and leaves some out. The table records some 190,000 clones, around 76% of them present only once. One Seattle source followed patients from active infection through their disease course. V and J are TRBV7-9 and TRBJ2-2; TRBD1 agrees at 9 bases. The clonotype was recovered from an older woman with COVID-19, enrolled during active disease. The sample taken for sequencing was peripheral blood. CDR3 sequence reads: CASTNRGQTGELFF. The CDR3 bases are TGTGCCAGCACCAACAGGGGGCAAACCGGGGAGCTGTTTTTT.